This T cell receptor (beta chain) was identified during a study of shared clonotypes between healthy human individuals. Study information: In total, the donors were two women and a few men aged 18 to 49.

Study outcomes and limitations: The expectation was that sequencing depth would affect clonotype sharing among donors.

Germline CDR1 reads SNHLY; CDR2 reads FYNNEI. CDR3 length: 14 amino acids. V lost 9 bases, J lost 3 bases, and 6 bases stayed unmatched. TCRdb keeps only in-frame clones here, not all; method: immunoSEQ multiplex PCR. The sample consists of around 2.1 million clones, around 95% of them appearing once. A remark on this clone: Its target is not known.

Sequencing input: naive CD4+ T cells sorted from blood. Subset specified: CD45RA+ positively selected. V is TRBV2 and J is TRBJ2-3; TRBD2 agrees at 10 bases. The receptor was isolated from a man younger than 35 in good health. This chain's CDR3 is CARQRGGHTDTQYF. The CDR3 DNA reads as TGTGCCAGGCAGCGGGGGGGCCATACAGATACGCAGTATTTT.